This T cell receptor beta chain was recovered during a study of T cell changes during pregnancy in multiple sclerosis. Measured with immunoSEQ multiplex PCR; TCRdb has only the in-frame clones, and not every one. The sample lists 85,000 to 130,000 clones, about 89% occurring once. Germline V gene lookup returns CDR1 MNHEY and CDR2 SVGAGI. V was trimmed by 6 bases and J by 6 bases, leaving 10 bases between them. The CDR3 loop spans 12 amino acids. The TCR sequence derives from a female donor with multiple sclerosis, enrolled in a pregnancy study. V is TRBV6-5 and J is TRBJ2-3; no definite D call. Sample: peripheral blood, taken before pregnancy. The CDR3 DNA reads as TGTGCCAGCAGCAAGAGGATGGATACGCAGTATTTT. Its protein product is CASSKRMDTQYF.